This entry is about one TCR beta chain. Its antigen is as yet unknown. Germline lookup yields CDR1 LNHDA and CDR2 SQIVND (reference sequence). V dropped 1 base and J dropped 4; count of bases not matched to a gene: 5. The CDR3 loop spans 15 amino acids. This record belongs to a study of T cells in localized non-small cell lung cancer. Whole-study findings and limits: Within adjacent lung there appeared a median around 60 of the top 100 tumor clones.

The data were produced by immunoSEQ multiplex PCR, yet TCRdb's version contains in-frame clones alone and is incomplete. The sample comprises 130,000 or so clones, around 92% of which are singletons, and 1.5% to 2% rests with the top ten. The receptor was derived from a female donor at least 60 years old with stage I lung adenocarcinoma. This material consisted of peripheral blood, taken before any cancer treatment. The J gene is TRBJ2-7, the V gene TRBV19; 9 nucleotides align to TRBD2. The CDR3 is CASSIGSGSGYEQYF. CDR3 nucleotides: TGTGCCAGTAGTATAGGTAGCGGGAGCGGATACGAGCAGTACTTC.